Below are 28 T cell receptor beta chains sequenced from a single sample in a study of T cells after somatic rescue of genetic block. TCRdb keeps only in-frame clones here, not all; method: immunoSEQ multiplex PCR. The top ten clones hold around 3% of a sample with about 67,000 clones, 92% of them seen once. Sequencing was performed on peripheral blood mononuclear cells (PBMCs). Receptor source: a man between 35 and 55 years old.

The chain joins TRBV9 to TRBJ1-4; 9 nucleotides align to TRBD1. Germline CDR1 and CDR2: SGDLS and YYNGEE. CDR3 size: 15 residues. J gave up 0 bases and V 3 bases, and 0 bases lay outside the gene matches. The CDR3 sequence: CASSGQGATNEKLFF. CDR3 nucleotides: TGTGCCAGCAGCGGACAGGGGGCAACTAATGAAAAACTGTTTTTT. Filled out from reference TRBV9 and TRBJ1-4, the complete variable domain reads DSGVTQTPKHLITATGQRVTLRCSPRSGDLSVYWYQQSLDQGLQFLIQYYNGEERAKGNILERFSAQQFPDLHSELNLSSLELGDSALYFCASSGQGATNEKLFFGSGTQLSVL.

The chain links TRBV19 to TRBJ1-2; weak D call: TRBD1 (5 bases). Germline V gene data show CDR1 as LNHDA and CDR2 as SQIVND (reference sequence). V gave up 6 bases and J gave up 3 bases, with 20 bases separating them. This CDR3 comprises 16 residues. The CDR3 loop reads CASRTGARGKDYGYTF. The CDR3 coding sequence is TGTGCCAGTAGGACCGGGGCCCGGGGTAAGGACTATGGCTACACCTTC.

The CDR3 DNA reads as TGCGCCAGCAGCTTACGGCAGAAAGATGGCTACACCTTC. Translation: CASSLRQKDGYTF. V gene TRBV5-1 combines with J gene TRBJ1-2; no firm D call. Germline CDR1 is SGHRS and CDR2 is YFSETQ. Between the trimmed V and J ends, which lost 2 bases and 6 bases, there was a span of 11 bases. This CDR3 region has 13 residues.

The CDR3 DNA follows: TGTGCCACCCTGACTAGCGGGTTGCACAATGAGCAGTTCTTC. It translates to CATLTSGLHNEQFF. This chain connects TRBV10-3 to TRBJ2-1; 10 nucleotides line up with TRBD2. The V segment lost 10 bases and the J segment 5 bases; nucleotides outside the gene matches: 8. The CDR3 consists of 14 residues. CDR1 ENHRY and CDR2 SYGVKD come from the germline V gene.

This clone is a singleton in its sample. The V gene is TRBV7-8, the J gene TRBJ2-1; no definite D call. CDR3 length: 11 residues. Trimming left V 6 bases short and J 4 bases short, with 4 bases between. The germline V gene encodes CDR1 SGHVS and CDR2 FQNEAQ. The CDR3 DNA sequence: TGTGCCAGCAGGGATTACAATGAGCAGTTCTTC. This sequence encodes CASRDYNEQFF. The full variable domain, in which reference TRBV7-8 and TRBJ2-1 provide the parts outside the CDR3, is GAGVSQSPRYKVAKRGQDVALRCDPISGHVSLFWYQQALGQGPEFLTYFQNEAQLDKSGLPSDRFFAERPEGSVSTLKIQRTQQEDSAVYLCASRDYNEQFFGPGTRLTVL.

The chain employs TRBV10-3 and TRBJ2-7; D uncertain. The CDR3 contains 12 residues. Trimming removed 0 bases at V and 4 bases at J, with 4 bases between. Germline CDR1 reads ENHRY; CDR2 reads SYGVKD. The CDR3 reads CAISESLYEQYF. The CDR3 DNA follows: TGTGCCATCAGTGAGTCTCTGTACGAGCAGTACTTC.

The CDR3 sequence: CALGAKNIQYF. CDR3 DNA sequence: TGTGCCTTGGGAGCCAAAAACATTCAGTACTTC. V usage is TRBV30 and J usage is TRBJ2-4; no reliable D call. CDR1 is GTSNPN, CDR2 SVGIG, per germline (reference sequence). The CDR3 has 11 amino acids. The V gene lost 7 bases and the J gene lost 0 bases, with 4 bases spanning the gap.

This clone was counted once. The chain uses TRBV28 and TRBJ2-7, with 8 bases matching TRBD2. J was trimmed by 6 bases and V by 6 bases; bases with no gene match: 13. This CDR3 has 15 amino acids. From germline, CDR1 is MDHEN and CDR2 SYDVKM. CDR3 DNA sequence: TGTGCCAGCAGCTATTCCGGGACTAGAAGTACCGAGCAGTACTTC. Residues: CASSYSGTRSTEQYF.

The V call is TRBV27, the J call TRBJ2-1; the D is unclear. CDR3 length equals 14 residues. V gave up 0 bases and J gave up 2 bases, with 5 bases separating them. The germline CDR1 and CDR2 sequences are MNHEY and SMNVEV (reference sequence). The CDR3 reads CASSLSPAYNEQFF. The CDR3 region has the DNA TGTGCCAGCAGTTTATCTCCAGCCTACAATGAGCAGTTCTTC.

In its sample, this clone was seen a few times. The chain recombines TRBV7-9 with TRBJ2-1; perhaps TRBD1 as D (6 bases). V lost 4 bases, J lost 0 bases, and 22 bases lay in between. CDR3 length: 19 residues. Germline loops: CDR1 SEHNR, CDR2 FQNEAQ (reference sequence). CDR3 coding DNA: TGTGCCAGCAGCTCCCCCAGGGGACGACGATCGAGCTCCTACAATGAGCAGTTCTTC. Translating it yields CASSSPRGRRSSSYNEQFF.

The CDR3 spells CASSQERTGGRWNEAFF. CDR3 coding DNA: TGCGCCAGCAGCCAAGAAAGGACGGGAGGGAGGTGGAATGAAGCTTTCTTT. The V call is TRBV4-1, the J call TRBJ1-1, with no clear D. From germline, CDR1 is MGHRA and CDR2 YSYEKL. Trimming took off 0 bases at V and 7 bases at J, with 21 bases between the two ends. The CDR3 loop spans 17 amino acids.

The rearrangement uses TRBV7-2 and TRBJ1-5, with TRBD1 matching over 10 bases. Germline trimming cut 4 bases from V and 2 bases from J; bases unmatched to any gene: 5. The CDR3 consists of 16 residues. Germline V gene data show CDR1 as SGHTA and CDR2 as FQGNSA. The chain's CDR3 is CASSSQGTGGNQPQHF. The CDR3 DNA reads as TGTGCCAGCAGCTCCCAAGGGACAGGGGGCAATCAGCCCCAGCATTTT.

Comments on this clone: Other DNA sequences from this sample encode an identical CDR3 as well. The chain joins TRBV11-2 to TRBJ2-3; D gene ambiguous. Germline CDR1 SGHAT, CDR2 FQNNGV. V was shortened by 2 bases and J by 4 bases, with 4 bases between the two germline ends. The CDR3 covers 12 residues. The CDR3 bases are TGTGCCAGCAGCTTAAATGCAGATACGCAGTATTTT. Protein product: CASSLNADTQYF.

The chain links TRBV5-8 to TRBJ1-4; 11 bases agree with TRBD1. Trimming cost V 2 bases and J 8 bases; bases outside gene matches: 8. Looked up from germline, CDR1 is SGHTS and CDR2 is YDEGEE. There are 16 residues in the CDR3. Here the CDR3 DNA reads TGTGCCAGCAGCTTCGCCCGGACAGGGGGCGCCGAAAAACTGTTTTTT. It codes for CASSFARTGGAEKLFF.

This chain links TRBV5-1 with TRBJ1-1; D may be TRBD1 (6 bases). The CDR3 contains 15 residues. Trimming removed 3 bases from V and 1 base from J, with 13 bases in between. In germline, CDR1 is SGHRS, CDR2 YFSETQ. CDR3 sequence reads: CASSSTQGSNTEAFF. The CDR3 DNA sequence: TGCGCCAGCAGCTCTACACAGGGTTCGAACACTGAAGCTTTCTTT.

J is TRBJ2-2 and V is TRBV28, with D tentatively TRBD1 or TRBD2 (6 bases each). Germline CDR1 reads MDHEN; CDR2 reads SYDVKM. This CDR3 has 16 amino acids. Trimming cost V 5 bases and J 4 bases, with 17 bases left between them. The CDR3 region has the DNA TGTGCCAGCAGTGCCGGGGGCGCATCGGTCACCGGGGAGCTGTTTTTT. Translation gives CASSAGGASVTGELFF.

V gene TRBV9 combines with J gene TRBJ2-2, with 9 bases aligning to TRBD2. With 3 bases clipped from V and 4 bases from J, the junction kept 7 bases outside the gene matches. The CDR3 sequence is 16 residues long. CDR1 is SGDLS and CDR2 is YYNGEE in the germline V gene. The CDR3 DNA reads as TGTGCCAGCAGCGCCCCTAGCGGGGTAACCACCGGGGAGCTGTTTTTT. As protein: CASSAPSGVTTGELFF. The full variable domain, completed using reference TRBV9 and TRBJ2-2, is DSGVTQTPKHLITATGQRVTLRCSPRSGDLSVYWYQQSLDQGLQFLIQYYNGEERAKGNILERFSAQQFPDLHSELNLSSLELGDSALYFCASSAPSGVTTGELFFGEGSRLTVL.

The J gene is TRBJ2-5, the V gene TRBV5-1; D is unclear. Trimming pared 0 bases from V and 3 bases from J, leaving 15 bases between. The CDR3 totals 16 residues. Per the germline V gene, CDR1 is SGHRS and CDR2 is YFSETQ. CDR3 coding DNA: TGCGCCAGCAGCTTGGGACTTTTACCCGAAAAAGAGACCCAGTACTTC. Translation gives CASSLGLLPEKETQYF.

This rearrangement joins TRBV5-6 to TRBJ2-5, with D unclear. The CDR3 spans 14 residues. The V and J ends lost 2 bases and 1 base respectively, with 9 bases between them. Germline CDR1 is SGHDT and CDR2 is YYEEEE. The CDR3 DNA is TGTGCCAGCAGCTTAGTTGTCAGCCAAGAGACCCAGTACTTC. It yields the protein CASSLVVSQETQYF.

The gene calls are TRBV2 and TRBJ2-2, with D perhaps TRBD2 (6 bases). The germline V and J ends were trimmed by 2 bases and 8 bases, with 12 bases remaining between them. Germline V gene sequence: CDR1 SNHLY, CDR2 FYNNEI. The CDR3 totals 14 residues. The CDR3 region has the DNA TGTGCCAGCAGTGAAAAGCGGGCGAGTGGGGAGCTGTTTTTT. Amino acid sequence: CASSEKRASGELFF.

The chain recombines TRBV7-9 with TRBJ2-5; D may correspond to TRBD1 or TRBD2 (5 bases each). Deletions cut 4 bases from V and 7 bases from J, with 10 bases between. CDR3 length: 12 amino acids. Germline V gives CDR1 SEHNR, CDR2 FQNEAQ (reference sequence). This CDR3 reads CASSWDVGTQYF. The CDR3 DNA reads as TGTGCCAGCAGCTGGGACGTCGGGACCCAGTACTTC.

CDR3 region: CASSSGQGPDTQYF. CDR3 nucleotide sequence: TGTGCCAGCAGCTCAGGGCAGGGCCCAGATACGCAGTATTTT. The chain recombines TRBV5-4 with TRBJ2-3; tentatively, D is TRBD1 (5 bases). The germline gives CDR1 SGHNT, CDR2 YYREEE (reference sequence). The CDR3 length is 14 residues. Between the trimmed V and J ends, which lost 3 bases and 4 bases, there was a span of 12 bases.

The CDR3 loop reads CASSSGAGTVTDTQYF. The CDR3 nucleotides read TGTGCCAGCAGTTCGGGGGCGGGGACAGTCACAGATACGCAGTATTTT. The chain couples TRBV6-6 to TRBJ2-3, with TRBD1 as a possible D gene (7 bases). The CDR3 consists of 16 residues. Trimming cost V 4 bases and J 2 bases, with 16 bases left between them. Germline V CDR1 and CDR2: MNHNY, SVGAGI (reference sequence).

This clone came up once. CDR3 nucleotides: TGTGCCAGTACTTTGGGGACCCGGGGCTCCTACAATGAGCAGTTCTTC. Translation gives CASTLGTRGSYNEQFF. The chain recombines TRBV19 with TRBJ2-1; D may be TRBD1 or TRBD2 (5 bases each). In germline, CDR1 is LNHDA, CDR2 SQIVND (reference sequence). The CDR3 is 16 amino acids. V was trimmed by 7 bases and J by 0 bases, leaving 16 bases between them. The whole variable domain, remainder taken from reference TRBV19 and TRBJ2-1, is DGGITQSPKYLFRKEGQNVTLSCEQNLNHDAMYWYRQDPGQGLRLIYYSQIVNDFQKGDIAEGYSVSREKKESFPLTVTSAQKNPTAFYLCASTLGTRGSYNEQFFGPGTRLTVL.

This chain's CDR3 is CASSPQTGVSTEAFF. CDR3 bases: TGTGCCAGCAGCCCACAGACAGGGGTTAGCACTGAAGCTTTCTTT. The chain carries TRBV7-9 and TRBJ1-1, with 8 bases fitting TRBD1. The CDR3 is 15 residues long. The germline CDR1 and CDR2 sequences are SEHNR and FQNEAQ (reference sequence). Unmatched junction bases numbered 9, after V lost 5 bases and J lost 4 bases.

The rearrangement joins TRBV5-1 to TRBJ1-6; possible D gene TRBD1, 5 bases. Trimming took 0 bases from V and 10 from J, leaving 20 bases between them. CDR1 is SGHRS, CDR2 YFSETQ, per germline. There are 17 residues in the CDR3. CDR3 loop: CASSLEVWQGVLSPLHF. The CDR3 DNA is TGCGCCAGCAGCTTGGAGGTGTGGCAGGGTGTTCTCTCACCCCTCCACTTT.

This clone was picked up a small number of times. The chain joins TRBV6-5 to TRBJ1-1; tentatively, D is TRBD1 (5 bases). This CDR3 spans 14 amino acids. Trimming removed 6 bases from V and 6 bases from J, with 17 bases in between. Looked up from germline, CDR1 is MNHEY and CDR2 is SVGAGI. DNA of the CDR3: TGTGCCAGCAGCCTAAGGACGGGCAGGGCTGAAGCTTTCTTT. Protein product: CASSLRTGRAEAFF.

The chain employs TRBV6-1 and TRBJ1-6; D gene uncertain. Germline V lookup: CDR1 MNHNS, CDR2 SASEGT. Trimming took 1 base from V and 10 from J, leaving 20 bases between them. This CDR3 has 17 residues. The CDR3 DNA follows: TGTGCCAGCAGTGAAGTTAAGGCCAGAACATATGGGTCACCCCTCCACTTT. Encoded protein: CASSEVKARTYGSPLHF.